This T cell receptor beta chain is drawn from a study of blood T cell repertoires in COVID-19. Clones were read by immunoSEQ multiplex PCR, and TCRdb kept only the in-frame ones, dropping some. Of 330,000 or so clones listed, approximately 89% are singletons. Sequenced material: PBMCs or T cells enriched from blood (not recorded which). The TCR sequence derives from a man aged 40-55 years in a cohort exposed to, infected with or recovered from COVID-19 (not recorded which).

The CDR3 DNA follows: TGTGCCACAACCCTTAGTGGCACCGGGGAGCTGTTTTTT. The encoded protein is CATTLSGTGELFF. This chain joins TRBV27 and TRBJ2-2; D unresolved. Germline CDR1 and CDR2: MNHEY and SMNVEV (reference sequence). The CDR3 is made up of 13 amino acids. Trimming took 10 bases from V and 4 from J, leaving 13 bases between them.